The source of this TCR beta chain is a study of blood T cell repertoires in COVID-19. Overall study: Samples of COVID-19 (acute and convalescent) were obtained from the United States, Italy and Spain.

This clone was seen more than once but under ten times. In the original processing: For nucleated cells, counts were estimated from reference gene primer amplification. This table comes from immunoSEQ multiplex PCR, and its TCRdb copy is limited to in-frame clones, with some not included. V and J calls and clone size are given by that table; D and trimming were obtained from the DNA. The profile covers about 73,000 clones, with around 80% appearing a single time and about 5% taken by the ten largest. Germline CDR1 SGHRS, CDR2 YFSETQ. After removal of 5 bases from V and 1 base from J, the junction contained 5 bases not matched to a gene. This CDR3 region has 15 residues.

The receptor's source is a man aged 45 to 65 with active COVID-19. V gene TRBV5-1 combines with J gene TRBJ2-3; the match to TRBD2 covers 9 bases. The sequencing sample was made of peripheral blood. CDR3 loop: CASRLGLARTDTQYF. The CDR3 nucleotides are TGCGCCAGCAGGCTGGGACTAGCTCGCACAGATACGCAGTATTTT.